What follows are 10 T cell receptor beta chains derived from one specimen sequenced in a study of blood T cells in healthy people across ages. Combining a sample-barcoded 5' primer with a J-beta primer mix, a second PCR ran for 7 to 11 cycles. TCRdb processed the 5' RACE reads anew with MiXCR; each CDR3 protein has one entry. The profile covers about 570,000 distinct CDR3 sequences, with roughly 29% appearing a single time and 18% taken by the ten largest. Sample: blood. These receptors all come from a woman in her 70s in good health.

J is TRBJ2-2 and V is TRBV9; no clear D gene. CDR1 and CDR2 (germline): SGDLS, YYNGEE. This CDR3 spans 13 amino acids. V gave up 0 bases and J gave up 3 bases, with 3 bases separating them. The CDR3 protein is CASSVGDTGELFF. DNA for the CDR3: TGTGCCAGCAGCGTAGGTGACACCGGGGAGCTGTTTTTT.

This clonotype was recorded a few times. The CDR3: CSAVRATSPETQYF. Written as DNA, the CDR3 is TGCAGCGCTGTAAGGGCGACGAGTCCGGAGACCCAGTACTTC. The chain joins TRBV29-1 to TRBJ2-5; D is unclear. CDR1 and CDR2 (germline): SQVTM, ANQGSEA. The CDR3 runs 14 residues. Trimming removed 7 bases from V and 5 bases from J, with 20 bases in between.

This chain joins TRBV29-1 and TRBJ2-3; 9 bases agree with TRBD2. Germline CDR1 and CDR2: SQVTM and ANQGSEA. The CDR3 consists of 18 residues. V shed 0 bases and J 2 bases; nucleotides not matched to a gene: 12. CDR3 nucleotides: TGCAGCGTTGAAGATATCTCTGAGCGGGGGGCGGTCACAGATACGCAGTATTTT. Translated: CSVEDISERGAVTDTQYF.

As regards this clonotype: A read error may account for a junction end that differs from germline. The chain combines TRBV5-1 with TRBJ2-2; D is unresolved. The CDR3 runs 13 residues. CDR1 is SGHRS and CDR2 is YFSETQ in the germline V gene. CDR3 protein: CAGSLVGGGELFF. The DNA for the CDR3 is TGCGCCGGCAGCTTGGTTGGCGGCGGGGAGCTGTTTTTT.

V is TRBV29-1 and J is TRBJ2-7; D unclear. V was cut by 1 base and J by 7 bases, with 8 bases left in between. Germline V gene sequence: CDR1 SQVTM, CDR2 ANQGSEA. CDR3 length: 11 residues. The CDR3 DNA reads TGCAGCGTTGAAGGGGCCGCAGAGCAGTACTTC. Protein: CSVEGAAEQYF.

The table lists this clonotype with a few counts. This chain uses TRBV2 with TRBJ1-4; D gene uncertain. V was pared by 5 bases and J by 0 bases, with 10 bases between. The germline V gene has CDR1 SNHLY and CDR2 FYNNEI. The CDR3 has 15 amino acids. The CDR3 reads CASSFSGTTNEKLFF. The DNA of the CDR3 is TGTGCCAGCAGTTTTTCCGGGACAACTAATGAAAAACTGTTTTTT.

This clonotype turned up a few times. V gene TRBV5-1 combines with J gene TRBJ1-2; D is unresolved. The CDR3 contains 16 residues. Deletions cut 0 bases from V and 5 bases from J, with 17 bases between. The germline gives CDR1 SGHRS, CDR2 YFSETQ. CDR3 nucleotide sequence: TGCGCCAGCAGCTTGGTAGGTCCAGACCCTGGGTATGGCTACACCTTC. Translated: CASSLVGPDPGYGYTF.

This clonotype was counted a few times. CDR3 DNA: TGTGCTAGTGGTTTCCCACACAATAATTCACCCCTCCACTTT. Translating it yields CASGFPHNNSPLHF. The chain carries TRBV12-5 and TRBJ1-6, with no clear D. V shed 3 bases and J shed 5 bases, with 8 bases lying between them. This CDR3 has 14 residues. Germline V lookup: CDR1 LGHNT, CDR2 FRNRAP.

The J gene is TRBJ2-1, the V gene TRBV7-2, with a possible D match to TRBD2 (7 bases). The DNA end favors TRBJ2-5, so the J call may be wrong. Germline CDR1 is SGHTA and CDR2 is FQGNSA. The CDR3 covers 15 residues. This CDR3 reads CASSLRGGKGETQYF. The DNA of the CDR3 is TGTGCCAGCAGCTTAAGGGGGGGCAAGGGAGAGACCCAGTACTTC.

Only a few counts were recorded for this clonotype. The junction differs from germline at one of its ends, possibly a read error. This CDR3 reads CACSPRQGDFNEQFF. CDR3 nucleotides: TGTGCCTGCAGTCCGAGACAGGGAGATTTCAATGAGCAGTTCTTC. The V gene is TRBV27, the J gene TRBJ2-1, with 7 bases lining up with TRBD1. The CDR3 is made up of 15 amino acids. Germline V CDR1 and CDR2: MNHEY, SMNVEV (reference sequence).